This is a list of T cell receptor beta chains from one sample in a study of T cells after posttransplantation cyclophosphamide. Assay used: immunoSEQ multiplex PCR; TCRdb lists only in-frame clones, some missing. The sample shows more than 9,000 clones, none of them appearing just once. The material sequenced was PBMCs, taken after allogeneic stem cell transplant with posttransplant cyclophosphamide. All receptors derive from a female patient aged 40-50 years who received an allogeneic stem cell transplant from a related donor, was CMV-positive, and had no GVHD. The graft donor may account for some of the T cells. CDR3s include the opening cysteine and the closing phenylalanine or tryptophan. The order of the fields is clone size, D gene, J gene, V gene, CDR3 DNA, CDR3 protein. The D gene is left open where the match is weak. Clone size is given as once, few, many or a size class.

abundance: many
d_gene: TRBD1
j_gene: TRBJ2-7
v_gene: TRBV10-1
CDR3nt: TGCGCCAGCAGTGGACAGGGGCTCTACGAGCAGTACTTC
CDR3aa: CASSGQGLYEQYF

abundance: many
d_gene: NA
j_gene: TRBJ2-1
v_gene: TRBV29-1
CDR3nt: TGCAGCGTTGTCGCGGAGAGCTCCTACAATGAGCAGTTCTTC
CDR3aa: CSVVAESSYNEQFF

abundance: many
d_gene: NA
j_gene: TRBJ2-3
v_gene: TRBV27
CDR3nt: TGTGCCAGCAGTCACACAGATACGCAGTATTTT
CDR3aa: CASSHTDTQYF

abundance: many
d_gene: NA
j_gene: TRBJ2-5
v_gene: TRBV10-2
CDR3nt: TGCGCCAGCAGTATTGACGTTGGACTCCAAGAGACCCAGTACTTC
CDR3aa: CASSIDVGLQETQYF

abundance: many
d_gene: NA
j_gene: TRBJ1-1
v_gene: TRBV11-2
CDR3nt: TGTGCCAGCAGCGCCGGAGAGAACACTGAAGCTTTCTTT
CDR3aa: CASSAGENTEAFF

abundance: many
d_gene: NA
j_gene: TRBJ1-2
v_gene: TRBV4-1
CDR3nt: TGCGCCAGCAGCCCCCCTCGCGTCTCTAACTATGGCTACACCTTC
CDR3aa: CASSPPRVSNYGYTF

abundance: many
d_gene: NA
j_gene: TRBJ2-5
v_gene: TRBV15
CDR3nt: TGTGCCACCAGCAGAGAGGACACGAGCCAAGAGACCCAGTACTTC
CDR3aa: CATSREDTSQETQYF

abundance: many
d_gene: NA
j_gene: TRBJ1-5
v_gene: TRBV28
CDR3nt: TGTGCCAGCAGACAGGGTTGGAATCAGCCCCAGCATTTT
CDR3aa: CASRQGWNQPQHF

abundance: many
d_gene: TRBD2
j_gene: TRBJ2-1
v_gene: TRBV7-9
CDR3nt: TGTGCCAGCAGCTTAGGGAGACTAGCGGCTTTCGGCAATGAGCAGTTCTTC
CDR3aa: CASSLGRLAAFGNEQFF

abundance: many
d_gene: TRBD2
j_gene: TRBJ2-1
v_gene: TRBV6-4
CDR3nt: TGTGCCAGCACGAGAACGGGAGGGCCAGGCAATGAGCAGTTCTTC
CDR3aa: CASTRTGGPGNEQFF

abundance: medium-sized
d_gene: NA
j_gene: TRBJ2-2
v_gene: TRBV9
CDR3nt: TGTGCCAGCAGCGTAGCGGGGGACAACACCGGGGAGCTGTTTTTT
CDR3aa: CASSVAGDNTGELFF

abundance: many
d_gene: TRBD1
j_gene: TRBJ1-5
v_gene: TRBV19
CDR3nt: TGTGCCAGTAGTATCGACAGGGGCAATCAGCCCCAGCATTTT
CDR3aa: CASSIDRGNQPQHF

abundance: many
d_gene: NA
j_gene: TRBJ2-1
v_gene: TRBV30
CDR3nt: TGTGCCTGGACTCTTAGGACTCCCAATCCGCAGTTCTTC
CDR3aa: CAWTLRTPNPQFF

abundance: many
d_gene: NA
j_gene: TRBJ1-1
v_gene: TRBV5-4
CDR3nt: TGTGCCAGCGAAAGCAGGGGCTACACGACTGAAGCTTTCTTT
CDR3aa: CASESRGYTTEAFF

abundance: many
d_gene: TRBD1
j_gene: TRBJ1-5
v_gene: TRBV6-1
CDR3nt: TGTGCCAGCAGTGAGCACAGGGGGCTGGGGTCGTATCAGCCCCAGCATTTT
CDR3aa: CASSEHRGLGSYQPQHF

abundance: many
d_gene: NA
j_gene: TRBJ1-1
v_gene: TRBV5-3
CDR3nt: TGTGCCAGAAGCTTGGGACGGGGAGGTGGGACTGAAGCTTTCTTT
CDR3aa: CARSLGRGGGTEAFF

abundance: many
d_gene: TRBD2
j_gene: TRBJ2-7
v_gene: TRBV9
CDR3nt: TGTGCCAGCAGCCCACCGGGTAGCGGGAGTTACGAGCAGTACTTC
CDR3aa: CASSPPGSGSYEQYF

abundance: many
d_gene: TRBD2
j_gene: TRBJ2-5
v_gene: TRBV7-2
CDR3nt: TGTGCCAGCAGCACTGGACTAGCGGGGTACCAGACCCAGTACTTC
CDR3aa: CASSTGLAGYQTQYF